The 23 T cell receptor beta chains below come from one sample, sequenced in a study of PD-1 blockade in classical Hodgkin lymphoma. Each patient's relapse followed autologous stem cell transplantation, and brentuximab vedotin exposure varied. Here immunoSEQ multiplex PCR was the method, and the copy in TCRdb shows in-frame clones only, minus some. The sample lists some 14,000 clones; around 87% were seen once. The starting material was peripheral blood mononuclear cells (PBMCs), obtained at baseline. The receptors originated from a human donor with classical Hodgkin lymphoma.

This clone was seen just once. The genes are TRBV7-2 and TRBJ1-6; D uncertain. V shed 4 bases and J shed 0 bases, with 10 bases lying between them. The CDR3 runs 16 residues. Germline assignment: CDR1 SGHTA and CDR2 FQGNSA. This chain's CDR3 is CASSWGGSSYNSPLHF. The CDR3 bases are TGTGCCAGCAGCTGGGGAGGGAGCTCCTATAATTCACCCCTCCACTTT. Based on the CDR3 plus reference TRBV7-2 and TRBJ1-6, the full variable domain is GAGVSQSPSNKVTEKGKDVELRCDPISGHTALYWYRQSLGQGLEFLIYFQGNSAPDKSGLPSDRFSAERTGGSVSTLTIQRTQQEDSAVYLCASSWGGSSYNSPLHFGNGTRLTVT.

This chain uses TRBV6-6 with TRBJ2-1; no firm D call. Trimming removed 4 bases from V and 9 bases from J, with 1 base in between. CDR3 length: 9 amino acids. CDR1 MNHNY and CDR2 SVGAGI come from the germline V gene (reference sequence). CDR3 coding DNA: TGTGCCAGCAGTTTTGAGCAGTTCTTC. This sequence encodes CASSFEQFF.

V usage is TRBV6-1 and J usage is TRBJ2-5; a possible D gene is TRBD2 (7 bases). Trimming cost V 4 bases and J 5 bases, with 14 bases left between them. The CDR3 has 14 amino acids. The germline V gene has CDR1 MNHNS and CDR2 SASEGT. The CDR3 region has the DNA TGTGCCAGCAGTGGAGAGGGGGGGCCCGAGACCCAGTACTTC. Translation gives CASSGEGGPETQYF.

The chain is built from TRBV11-2 and TRBJ2-1; the match to TRBD1 covers 8 bases. This CDR3 contains 16 residues. V was pared by 4 bases and J by 10 bases, with 15 bases of the junction left unmatched. From germline, CDR1 is SGHAT and CDR2 FQNNGV. In DNA, the CDR3 is TGTGCCAGCAGCTCAATAGGGACAGGTGATTTGGGGGAGCAGTTCTTC. Translating it yields CASSSIGTGDLGEQFF. Variable domain in full (rest from reference TRBV11-2 and TRBJ2-1): EAGVAQSPRYKIIEKRQSVAFWCNPISGHATLYWYQQILGQGPKLLIQFQNNGVVDDSQLPKDRFSAERLKGVDSTLKIQPAKLEDSAVYLCASSSIGTGDLGEQFFGPGTRLTVL.

The chain is built from TRBV4-1 and TRBJ2-1; tentatively, D is TRBD1 (6 bases). In germline, CDR1 is MGHRA, CDR2 YSYEKL. Trimming stripped 0 bases from V and 10 bases from J, with 10 bases between. The CDR3 is made up of 13 amino acids. The CDR3 loop reads CASSQDRGWEQFF. CDR3 nucleotides: TGCGCCAGCAGCCAAGACAGGGGTTGGGAGCAGTTCTTC.

The chain is built from TRBV28 and TRBJ2-5; 9 nucleotides match TRBD1. V trimming: 3 bases; J trimming: 5 bases; junction bases outside the gene matches: 16. This CDR3 has 18 amino acids. The germline CDR1 and CDR2 sequences are MDHEN and SYDVKM. CDR3 sequence reads: CASSLGGYGTGIGETQYF. The CDR3 DNA is TGTGCCAGCAGTTTGGGGGGATACGGGACAGGGATAGGGGAGACCCAGTACTTC.

The chain has TRBV2 and TRBJ2-2; D gene ambiguous. Germline V gene sequence: CDR1 SNHLY, CDR2 FYNNEI. This CDR3 region has 15 residues. Trimming removed 1 base at V and 4 bases at J, with 10 bases between. The CDR3 loop is CASSEVPGSTGELFF. DNA for the CDR3: TGTGCCAGCAGTGAAGTTCCGGGTAGCACCGGGGAGCTGTTTTTT.

The chain combines TRBV19 with TRBJ1-3; the D is unclear. The CDR3 covers 16 residues. The ends were cut back, 5 bases at V and 0 bases at J, with 14 bases in the middle. Germline V gene data show CDR1 as LNHDA and CDR2 as SQIVND (reference sequence). CDR3: CASSPKRTYSGNTIYF. The CDR3 DNA reads TGTGCCAGTAGTCCCAAGAGGACTTACTCTGGAAACACCATATATTTT.

This clone showed up just a few times. The junction shows a germline mismatch at one end, possibly a read error. This chain connects TRBV5-3 to TRBJ2-7, with no clear D. TRBV5-3 carries the ORF label, with uncertain function. This CDR3 region has 13 residues. CDR3 sequence (DNA): TGTGCCAGCAGCTTGGCCAATGGACCCGAGCAGTACTTC. As protein: CASSLANGPEQYF.

This clone was picked up a small number of times. The chain recombines TRBV5-5 with TRBJ1-5; unclear D gene. In germline, CDR1 is SGHKS, CDR2 YYEKEE (reference sequence). The germline V and J ends were trimmed by 4 bases and 0 bases, with 14 bases remaining between them. This CDR3 contains 16 residues. CDR3 DNA: TGTGCCAGCAGCCCGCCCCCAGGAGATAGCAATCAGCCCCAGCATTTT. This codes for CASSPPPGDSNQPQHF.

V gene TRBV11-3 combines with J gene TRBJ1-1, with D perhaps matching TRBD1 (6 bases). Germline-derived CDR1 and CDR2 are SGHNT and YENEEA. Trimming pared 1 base from V and 5 bases from J, leaving 17 bases between. The CDR3 consists of 16 residues. CDR3 sequence (DNA): TGTGCCAGCAGCTTAGGGAGGGGGGCCCTGATGACTGAAGCTTTCTTT. Protein product: CASSLGRGALMTEAFF.

The V gene is TRBV5-1, the J gene TRBJ2-7; 8 nucleotides match TRBD1. CDR3 length: 13 residues. V lost 4 bases, J lost 2 bases, and 2 bases stayed unmatched. The V gene's germline CDR1 is SGHRS and CDR2 YFSETQ. In DNA, the CDR3 is TGCGCCAGCAGCCGGGACAGGACCTACGAGCAGTACTTC. Amino acids: CASSRDRTYEQYF.

This chain joins TRBV30 and TRBJ1-3, with TRBD1 matching over 9 bases. V was pared by 0 bases and J by 0 bases, with 0 bases of the junction left unmatched. The CDR3 spans 15 residues. Germline CDR1 and CDR2: GTSNPN and SVGIG (reference sequence). Here the CDR3 reads CAWSVDRGSGNTIYF. DNA for the CDR3: TGTGCCTGGAGTGTGGACAGGGGCTCTGGAAACACCATATATTTT.

Of note for this clone: One end of the junction fails to match germline, which may point to a read error. The chain recombines TRBV10-3 with TRBJ2-7; no firm D call. The CDR3 has 14 amino acids. Germline loops: CDR1 ENHRY, CDR2 SYGVKD. CDR3 nucleotides: TGTGCCAGCAGTTACCGGCGGAGTGGCTACGAGCAGTACTTC. It encodes CASSYRRSGYEQYF.

This clone was found once. V gene TRBV6-5 combines with J gene TRBJ1-2; TRBD1 is a possible D gene (6 bases). Trimming took 10 bases from V and 2 from J, leaving 17 bases between them. The germline V gene encodes CDR1 MNHEY and CDR2 SVGAGI. The CDR3 has 14 amino acids. The CDR3 sequence: CATTDRQYNYGYTF. In DNA, the CDR3 is TGTGCCACTACGGACAGACAATACAACTATGGCTACACCTTC.

V gene TRBV18 combines with J gene TRBJ2-7; D call uncertain. Germline V gene data show CDR1 as KGHSH and CDR2 as LQKENI. The CDR3 sequence is 14 residues long. V was clipped by 5 bases and J by 2 bases, with 13 bases between them. The CDR3 is CASSGDRSTYEQYF. In DNA, the CDR3 is TGTGCCAGCTCAGGTGACCGATCGACCTACGAGCAGTACTTC.

With respect to this clone: At one end the junction does not follow the germline gene, possibly because of a read error. CDR3 bases: TGTGCTAGCAGCCAAGGACTAGCGGGGAACACAGATACGCAGTATTTT. It encodes CASSQGLAGNTDTQYF. This chain links TRBV7-7 with TRBJ2-3, with TRBD2 matching 12 bases. The CDR3 has 16 amino acids. Per the germline V gene, CDR1 is SSHAT and CDR2 is FNYEAQ (reference sequence).

The rearrangement links TRBV18 to TRBJ2-5; D not certain. V lost 0 bases to trimming and J lost 2 bases, with 13 bases between them. The CDR3 extends over 16 amino acids. Germline V gene lookup returns CDR1 KGHSH and CDR2 LQKENI. The CDR3 reads CASSPPSMADQETQYF. The CDR3 DNA follows: TGTGCCAGCTCACCACCTTCGATGGCAGATCAAGAGACCCAGTACTTC. The full variable domain, rest sourced from reference TRBV18 and TRBJ2-5, is NAGVMQNPRHLVRRRGQEARLRCSPMKGHSHVYWYRQLPEEGLKFMVYLQKENIIDESGMPKERFSAEFPKEGPSILRIQQVVRGDSAAYFCASSPPSMADQETQYFGPGTRLLVL.

This clone was detected a few times. The rearrangement uses TRBV6-4 and TRBJ2-1; a possible D gene is TRBD1 (6 bases). CDR1 and CDR2 (germline): MRHNA, SNTAGT. Trimming took 4 bases from V and 6 from J, leaving 16 bases between them. The CDR3 has 15 residues. CDR3: CASSASQDSINEQFF. DNA for the CDR3: TGTGCCAGCAGTGCCAGCCAGGACAGTATCAATGAGCAGTTCTTC.

The rearrangement uses TRBV18 and TRBJ2-7; 10 bases map to TRBD2. J gave up 6 bases and V 6 bases, and 8 bases lay outside the gene matches. The CDR3 extends over 14 amino acids. Germline CDR1 reads KGHSH; CDR2 reads LQKENI. This chain's CDR3 is CASSPGLASSEQYF. In DNA, the CDR3 is TGTGCCAGCTCGCCGGGACTAGCGTCTAGCGAGCAGTACTTC.

V and J are TRBV5-1 and TRBJ2-7, with D possibly matching TRBD2 (6 bases). CDR3 length: 15 amino acids. Germline values: CDR1 SGHRS, CDR2 YFSETQ. Trimming shortened V by 4 bases and J by 7 bases, and 21 bases separated the two germline ends. In DNA, the CDR3 is TGCGCCAGCAGCCCCCGTGACGGCGGGGCGGGGGAGCAGTACTTC. Translation: CASSPRDGGAGEQYF.

This rearrangement joins TRBV29-1 to TRBJ2-2; 10 bases map to TRBD2. V was pared by 6 bases and J by 7 bases, with 11 bases of the junction left unmatched. This CDR3 contains 15 residues. The germline gives CDR1 SQVTM, CDR2 ANQGSEA. The CDR3 DNA follows: TGCAGCGTGGGGCGGCTAGCGGGAGAAATCGGGGAGCTGTTTTTT. This codes for CSVGRLAGEIGELFF.

This clone turned up a few times. The J gene is TRBJ2-1, the V gene TRBV6-4, with 8 bases matching TRBD1. CDR1 MRHNA and CDR2 SNTAGT come from the germline V gene. The CDR3 consists of 15 residues. V shed 1 base, J shed 10 bases, and the junction held 9 bases outside the gene matches. Here the CDR3 DNA reads TGTGCCAGCAGTGACTATCTAGACAGGGGTTACGAGCAGTTCTTC. Encoded protein: CASSDYLDRGYEQFF.